This is a list of T cell receptor beta chains from one sample in a study of cytomegalovirus exposure and HLA in healthy donors. Profiling relied on immunoSEQ multiplex PCR, and the TCRdb table lists in-frame clones only, not all of them. The table has about 160,000 clones, under 90% seen once; the top ten hold under 4.5%. Sequencing was done on a sample of PBMCs. The receptor set was obtained from a man between 18 and 29 years old in good health and CMV-seropositive. CDR3s include the opening cysteine and the closing phenylalanine or tryptophan. The order of the fields is V gene, clone size, D gene, J gene, CDR3 length, CDR3 DNA, CDR3 protein. D genes are given only for firm matches. Some rows have no size entry. The others give once, few or many, or a class for an expanded clone.

v_call: TRBV5-4; clone_size: .; d_call: TRBD2; j_call: TRBJ2-7; cdr3_length: 15; cdr3_nt: TGTGCCAGCAGGACAGGACTAGCGGGAGCCTACGAGCAGTACTTC; cdr3_aa: CASRTGLAGAYEQYF
v_call: TRBV11-2; clone_size: .; d_call: .; j_call: TRBJ2-1; cdr3_length: 16; cdr3_nt: TGTGCCAGCAGCTTAACCCCAGACGGGTGGTACAATGAGCAGTTCTTC; cdr3_aa: CASSLTPDGWYNEQFF
v_call: TRBV19; clone_size: .; d_call: TRBD1; j_call: TRBJ2-7; cdr3_length: 14; cdr3_nt: TGTGCCAGTAGCATCGGGACAGGGCTGAACGAGCAGTACTTC; cdr3_aa: CASSIGTGLNEQYF
v_call: TRBV5-1; clone_size: .; d_call: TRBD1; j_call: TRBJ2-3; cdr3_length: 14; cdr3_nt: TGCGCCAGCAGCTGGACAGGCCGCAGAGATACGCAGTATTTT; cdr3_aa: CASSWTGRRDTQYF
v_call: TRBV5-1; clone_size: .; d_call: .; j_call: TRBJ2-7; cdr3_length: 14; cdr3_nt: TGCGCCAGCAGCTTAACAGGAGCCTCCTACGAGCAGTACTTC; cdr3_aa: CASSLTGASYEQYF
v_call: TRBV5-4; clone_size: .; d_call: TRBD1; j_call: TRBJ2-3; cdr3_length: 14; cdr3_nt: TGTGCCAGCAGCCCGGGACAGGGGGTAGATACGCAGTATTTT; cdr3_aa: CASSPGQGVDTQYF
v_call: TRBV7-9; clone_size: .; d_call: .; j_call: TRBJ1-1; cdr3_length: 13; cdr3_nt: TGTGCCAGCAGCCCGGACATTCTGCTGGAAGCTTTCTTT; cdr3_aa: CASSPDILLEAFF
v_call: TRBV11-2; clone_size: .; d_call: .; j_call: TRBJ2-1; cdr3_length: 18; cdr3_nt: TGTGCCAGCAGCTTAGTTGGTTTCGGAGTAGAGACGTACAATGAGCAGTTCTTC; cdr3_aa: CASSLVGFGVETYNEQFF
v_call: TRBV25-1; clone_size: .; d_call: TRBD1; j_call: TRBJ1-5; cdr3_length: 15; cdr3_nt: TGTGCCAGCAGTGATACCGGGACAGTAAATCAGCCCCAGCATTTT; cdr3_aa: CASSDTGTVNQPQHF
v_call: TRBV4-2; clone_size: .; d_call: .; j_call: TRBJ2-3; cdr3_length: 16; cdr3_nt: TGTGCCAGCAGCCAAGGGGCTAGCACACACACAGATACGCAGTATTTT; cdr3_aa: CASSQGASTHTDTQYF
v_call: TRBV4-2; clone_size: .; d_call: TRBD2; j_call: TRBJ2-3; cdr3_length: 17; cdr3_nt: TGTGCCAGCAGCCAGGGAGGAACGGGAGGGCCCCTAGATACGCAGTATTTT; cdr3_aa: CASSQGGTGGPLDTQYF
v_call: TRBV2; clone_size: .; d_call: .; j_call: TRBJ2-3; cdr3_length: 14; cdr3_nt: TGTGCCAGCAGTGGCTATGGACACACAGATACGCAGTATTTT; cdr3_aa: CASSGYGHTDTQYF
v_call: TRBV27; clone_size: .; d_call: .; j_call: TRBJ2-7; cdr3_length: 15; cdr3_nt: TGTGCCAGCAGTTTATCGGGGGGGCGTCATTACGAGCAGTACTTC; cdr3_aa: CASSLSGGRHYEQYF
v_call: TRBV2; clone_size: .; d_call: .; j_call: TRBJ2-1; cdr3_length: 12; cdr3_nt: TGTGCCAGCAGGGACAGTTACAATGAGCAGTTCTTC; cdr3_aa: CASRDSYNEQFF
v_call: TRBV28; clone_size: .; d_call: TRBD1; j_call: TRBJ1-1; cdr3_length: 15; cdr3_nt: TGTGCCAGCAGTTTGGGTGACAGGGGACGTACTGAAGCTTTCTTT; cdr3_aa: CASSLGDRGRTEAFF
v_call: TRBV27; clone_size: .; d_call: .; j_call: TRBJ2-3; cdr3_length: 17; cdr3_nt: TGTGCCAGCAGTAGCTTATCTAGCGCGAAGGTTACAGATACGCAGTATTTT; cdr3_aa: CASSSLSSAKVTDTQYF
v_call: TRBV7-9; clone_size: .; d_call: TRBD1; j_call: TRBJ2-3; cdr3_length: 15; cdr3_nt: TGTGCCAGCAGCCCCGGGACAGCTAGCACAGATACGCAGTATTTT; cdr3_aa: CASSPGTASTDTQYF
v_call: TRBV20-1; clone_size: .; d_call: .; j_call: TRBJ2-3; cdr3_length: 11; cdr3_nt: TGCAGTAAGACCATGCGGGATACGCAGTATTTT; cdr3_aa: CSKTMRDTQYF
v_call: TRBV10-3; clone_size: .; d_call: TRBD1; j_call: TRBJ1-3; cdr3_length: 14; cdr3_nt: TGTGCCATCAGTGAGTCGGGACAGGCAAACACCATATATTTT; cdr3_aa: CAISESGQANTIYF
v_call: TRBV5-4; clone_size: .; d_call: .; j_call: TRBJ2-4; cdr3_length: 13; cdr3_nt: TGTGCCAGCAGCTTGCACAGGTCGAACATTCAGTACTTC; cdr3_aa: CASSLHRSNIQYF
v_call: TRBV5-1; clone_size: .; d_call: TRBD1; j_call: TRBJ1-4; cdr3_length: 16; cdr3_nt: TGCGCCAGCAGCGAGTCCCCGGGACAGGGATTTGGAAAACTGTTTTTT; cdr3_aa: CASSESPGQGFGKLFF
v_call: TRBV2; clone_size: .; d_call: TRBD2; j_call: TRBJ2-3; cdr3_length: 16; cdr3_nt: TGTGCCAGCAGTGAAGCGGGACTAGCTAGCACAGATACGCAGTATTTT; cdr3_aa: CASSEAGLASTDTQYF
v_call: TRBV28; clone_size: .; d_call: TRBD2; j_call: TRBJ2-1; cdr3_length: 14; cdr3_nt: TGTGCCAGCAAAGGCGGGAGTATTTGGAATGAGCAGTTCTTC; cdr3_aa: CASKGGSIWNEQFF
v_call: TRBV5-1; clone_size: .; d_call: TRBD2; j_call: TRBJ2-7; cdr3_length: 14; cdr3_nt: TGCGCCAGCAGCTGGAAAGGACTAGCCTACGAGCAGTACTTC; cdr3_aa: CASSWKGLAYEQYF
v_call: TRBV5-1; clone_size: .; d_call: .; j_call: TRBJ2-5; cdr3_length: 14; cdr3_nt: TGCGCCAGCAGCTCTTATAGGGGCCAAGAGACCCAGTACTTC; cdr3_aa: CASSSYRGQETQYF
v_call: TRBV10-1; clone_size: .; d_call: TRBD2; j_call: TRBJ2-1; cdr3_length: 16; cdr3_nt: TGCGCCAGCAGTGAGGCTTATAGCGGGAAGGTAGATGAGCAGTTCTTC; cdr3_aa: CASSEAYSGKVDEQFF
v_call: TRBV11-3; clone_size: .; d_call: .; j_call: TRBJ2-2; cdr3_length: 15; cdr3_nt: TGTGCCAGCAGCTTATCAGGGGTGAACACCGGGGAGCTGTTTTTT; cdr3_aa: CASSLSGVNTGELFF
v_call: TRBV9; clone_size: .; d_call: TRBD2; j_call: TRBJ2-1; cdr3_length: 16; cdr3_nt: TGTGCCAGCAGCGTAGCTTTGGCTAGCGGAGACAATGAGCAGTTCTTC; cdr3_aa: CASSVALASGDNEQFF
v_call: TRBV11-1; clone_size: .; d_call: TRBD1; j_call: TRBJ1-2; cdr3_length: 12; cdr3_nt: TGTGCCAGCAGCGCGACAGGGTTTGGCTACACCTTC; cdr3_aa: CASSATGFGYTF
v_call: TRBV7-9; clone_size: few; d_call: TRBD2; j_call: TRBJ2-3; cdr3_length: 12; cdr3_nt: TGTGCCAGCCGGGGGGGCACAGATACGCAGTATTTT; cdr3_aa: CASRGGTDTQYF
v_call: TRBV5-4; clone_size: .; d_call: TRBD1; j_call: TRBJ2-7; cdr3_length: 16; cdr3_nt: TGTGCCAGCAGCTTGTTCGGCAGGGGGCGGTACTACGAGCAGTACTTC; cdr3_aa: CASSLFGRGRYYEQYF
v_call: TRBV5-6; clone_size: .; d_call: TRBD1; j_call: TRBJ2-1; cdr3_length: 15; cdr3_nt: TGTGCCAGCAGCTTGTTCGGGACAGCCAACAATGAGCAGTTCTTC; cdr3_aa: CASSLFGTANNEQFF
v_call: TRBV7-8; clone_size: .; d_call: TRBD1; j_call: TRBJ2-6; cdr3_length: 18; cdr3_nt: TGTGCCAGCAGCTTAGTATTGAGGGGGCTGTATGGGGCCAACGTCCTGACTTTC; cdr3_aa: CASSLVLRGLYGANVLTF
v_call: TRBV10-3; clone_size: once; d_call: .; j_call: TRBJ1-4; cdr3_length: 14; cdr3_nt: TGTGCCATCAGTGGGGGGGACGGAAATGAAAAACTGTTTTTT; cdr3_aa: CAISGGDGNEKLFF
v_call: TRBV2; clone_size: .; d_call: TRBD2; j_call: TRBJ2-7; cdr3_length: 17; cdr3_nt: TGTGCCAGCAGGAAAGGGACTAGCGGTCTTAGCTCCTACGAGCAGTACTTC; cdr3_aa: CASRKGTSGLSSYEQYF
v_call: TRBV29-1; clone_size: .; d_call: .; j_call: TRBJ2-7; cdr3_length: 16; cdr3_nt: TGCAGCGGGAGGGGGCCCCGAACAGGGAACACCTACGAGCAGTACTTC; cdr3_aa: CSGRGPRTGNTYEQYF
v_call: TRBV29-1; clone_size: .; d_call: .; j_call: TRBJ2-1; cdr3_length: 15; cdr3_nt: TGCAGCGCCCAGGATCAGGGTGGCCCCTACAATGAGCAGTTCTTC; cdr3_aa: CSAQDQGGPYNEQFF
v_call: TRBV28; clone_size: .; d_call: .; j_call: TRBJ2-3; cdr3_length: 14; cdr3_nt: TGTGCCAGCACGAAGGGGGTGCGCACAGATACGCAGTATTTT; cdr3_aa: CASTKGVRTDTQYF
v_call: TRBV4-1; clone_size: .; d_call: .; j_call: TRBJ2-7; cdr3_length: 13; cdr3_nt: TGCGCCAGCAGCCAAGTCCAGGGCTACGAGCAGTACTTC; cdr3_aa: CASSQVQGYEQYF
v_call: TRBV10-3; clone_size: .; d_call: .; j_call: TRBJ2-5; cdr3_length: 14; cdr3_nt: TGTGCCATCAGTGATTACAGCCAAAAAGAGACCCAGTACTTC; cdr3_aa: CAISDYSQKETQYF
v_call: TRBV28; clone_size: few; d_call: .; j_call: TRBJ2-7; cdr3_length: 14; cdr3_nt: TGTGCCAGCACCGAGGGCGGGCCTAACTACGAGCAGTACTTC; cdr3_aa: CASTEGGPNYEQYF
v_call: TRBV2; clone_size: few; d_call: .; j_call: TRBJ2-7; cdr3_length: 12; cdr3_nt: TGTGCCAGCAGTCCAGAACCCTACGAGCAGTACTTC; cdr3_aa: CASSPEPYEQYF
v_call: TRBV11-3; clone_size: .; d_call: .; j_call: TRBJ2-7; cdr3_length: 13; cdr3_nt: TGTGCCAGCAGCTTAGAAGGGGTGGACGAGCAGTACTTC; cdr3_aa: CASSLEGVDEQYF